The clone carrying this TCR beta chain was seen repeatedly, ten times or more. This specimen belongs to a study of Graves' ophthalmopathy and Graves' hyperthyroidism. V was pared by 2 bases and J by 2 bases, with 0 bases of the junction left unmatched. CDR1 is SNHLY, CDR2 FYNNEI, per germline. The CDR3 loop spans 15 amino acids. Newly diagnosed hyperthyroidism donors, aged 18 to 65, duration under 2 months. PBMCs were isolated by Ficoll-Paque density gradient centrifugation, using about 9.2 ml of fresh peripheral blood as the starting material. Amplified material comprised TCR beta CDR3 regions derived from RNA transcripts. RT-PCR with HTBI primers came first, then second-round multiplex PCR. TCRdb fed the multiplex PCR reads into MiXCR, producing one record per CDR3 protein. This sample has hundreds of thousands of distinct CDR3 sequences, with under 25% found just once.

The sample consisted of peripheral blood. This TCR was recovered from a woman aged 18-29 years with stable Graves' hyperthyroidism. The chain combines TRBV2 with TRBJ2-2; 9 nucleotides line up with TRBD2. CDR3 residues: CASSELAGNTGELFF. CDR3 coding DNA: TGTGCCAGCAGTGAACTAGCGGGAAACACCGGGGAGCTGTTTTTT.